Shown below are 14 T cell receptor beta chains from a single sample sequenced in a study of blood T cells in healthy people across ages. A second about 7 to 12 cycle PCR used barcoded and J-beta primers. From the 5' RACE reads, TCRdb called clonotypes with MiXCR, one entry per CDR3 protein. The table has hundreds of thousands of distinct CDR3 sequences, around a quarter seen once. Separately, the same data were catalogued under a study of T cells of mothers and their children.

Sequences were obtained from blood. These receptors originate from a boy between 10 and 17 years old in good health.

The chain couples TRBV5-1 to TRBJ1-4; maybe TRBD1 (6 bases). The CDR3 consists of 11 residues. V shed 7 bases and J shed 10 bases, with 11 bases lying between them. The germline gives CDR1 SGHRS, CDR2 YFSETQ. The CDR3: CASEGGGKLFF. Here the CDR3 DNA reads TGCGCCAGCGAGGGGGGGGGAAAACTGTTTTTT. Drawing the rest from reference TRBV5-1 and TRBJ1-4, the complete variable domain is KAGVTQTPRYLIKTRGQQVTLSCSPISGHRSVSWYQQTPGQGLQFLFEYFSETQRNKGNFPGRFSGRQFSNSRSEMNVSTLELGDSALYLCASEGGGKLFFGSGTQLSVL.

This clonotype was counted only a few times. The chain links TRBV20-1 to TRBJ2-5; 7 nucleotides agree with TRBD2. Germline-derived CDR1 and CDR2 are DFQATT and SNEGSKA (reference sequence). The CDR3 sequence is 16 residues long. The junction had 8 bases not matched to a gene; V was cut back by 1 base and J by 0 bases. The CDR3 DNA reads as TGCAGTGCTAGAGCTCTAGCGGTAGCGTACCAAGAGACCCAGTACTTC. It is translated as CSARALAVAYQETQYF.

This clonotype came up once. V is TRBV7-9 and J is TRBJ2-5, with 9 bases aligning to TRBD1. With V trimmed by 10 bases and J by 4 bases, 10 bases remained unmatched. The CDR3 extends over 14 amino acids. The V gene's germline CDR1 is SEHNR and CDR2 FQNEAQ (reference sequence). CDR3 residues: CATDQGQGGETQYF. The CDR3 region has the DNA TGTGCCACCGACCAGGGACAGGGCGGAGAGACCCAGTACTTC.

In its sample, this clonotype was seen a few times. The chain recombines TRBV9 with TRBJ2-1; no clear D. The V end was cut by 4 bases, the J end by 5 bases, with 16 bases between. CDR3 length: 15 residues. CDR1 is SGDLS, CDR2 YYNGEE, per germline. The CDR3 DNA reads TGTGCCAGCAGCCAGACACCCACAGAAGACAATGAGCAGTTCTTC. This gives the protein CASSQTPTEDNEQFF.

Concerning this clonotype: A much larger clone differs by one base, so this may be a read error. The chain carries TRBV6-5 and TRBJ2-1, with D possibly being TRBD1 or TRBD2 (5 bases each). Looked up from germline, CDR1 is MNHEY and CDR2 is SVGAGI. The CDR3 is made up of 11 amino acids. V was trimmed by 6 bases and J by 9 bases, leaving 9 bases between them. The CDR3 nucleotides are TGTGCCAGCAGCCGAGGGGTTGAGCAGTTCTTC. Translated: CASSRGVEQFF.

A few counts support this clonotype. V gene TRBV29-1 combines with J gene TRBJ2-5, with a possible D match to TRBD2 (7 bases). TRBJ2-7 explains the end of the DNA better; the J call may be wrong. The length of the CDR3 is 14 residues. Germline loops: CDR1 SQVTM, CDR2 ANQGSEA. In DNA form, the CDR3 reads TGCAGCGGACGAAATGGGGGGGCGCGGTACGAGCAGTACTTC. It specifies CSGRNGGARYEQYF.

This clonotype was seen a handful of times. CDR3 sequence reads: CSVAGTPNYGYTF. The DNA for the CDR3 is TGCAGCGTTGCCGGGACACCTAACTATGGCTACACCTTC. This chain connects TRBV29-1 to TRBJ1-2; TRBD1 is a possible D gene (6 bases). This CDR3 has 13 amino acids. The V end lost 4 bases, the J end lost 0 bases, and 9 bases lay between the germline ends. Germline V gene sequence: CDR1 SQVTM, CDR2 ANQGSEA. Complete variable domain (other parts from reference TRBV29-1 and TRBJ1-2): SAVISQKPSRDICQRGTSLTIQCQVDSQVTMMFWYRQQPGQSLTLIATANQGSEATYESGFVIDKFPISRPNLTFSTLTVSNMSPEDSSIYLCSVAGTPNYGYTFGSGTRLTVV.

This clonotype was counted between two and nine times. J is TRBJ2-7 and V is TRBV5-1; D not resolved. The germline V gene has CDR1 SGHRS and CDR2 YFSETQ. Trimming took off 5 bases at V and 2 bases at J, with 11 bases between the two ends. The CDR3 has 13 amino acids. This chain's CDR3 is CASSSQSTYEQYF. The CDR3, as DNA: TGCGCCAGCAGTTCACAGAGCACCTACGAGCAGTACTTC. Using reference TRBV5-1 and TRBJ2-7 for the parts outside the CDR3, the full variable domain is KAGVTQTPRYLIKTRGQQVTLSCSPISGHRSVSWYQQTPGQGLQFLFEYFSETQRNKGNFPGRFSGRQFSNSRSEMNVSTLELGDSALYLCASSSQSTYEQYFGPGTRLTVT.

This chain connects TRBV7-9 to TRBJ2-5; D is undetermined. The DNA end favors TRBJ2-1, so the J call may be wrong. CDR1 is SEHNR and CDR2 is FQNEAQ in the germline V gene (reference sequence). CDR3 length: 13 residues. CDR3 region: CASSTWVEDEQFF. In nucleotides, the CDR3 is TGTGCCAGCAGCACATGGGTCGAAGATGAGCAGTTCTTC.

V and J are TRBV5-1 and TRBJ1-1; weak D call: TRBD1 (5 bases). Germline V lookup: CDR1 SGHRS, CDR2 YFSETQ. Trimming left V 4 bases short and J 5 bases short, with 12 bases between. The CDR3 spans 13 residues. CDR3 sequence reads: CASSHEGRTEAFF. The CDR3 bases are TGCGCCAGCAGCCATGAGGGACGGACTGAAGCTTTCTTT. Full variable domain (missing parts from reference TRBV5-1 and TRBJ1-1): KAGVTQTPRYLIKTRGQQVTLSCSPISGHRSVSWYQQTPGQGLQFLFEYFSETQRNKGNFPGRFSGRQFSNSRSEMNVSTLELGDSALYLCASSHEGRTEAFFGQGTRLTVV.

The chain uses TRBV20-1 and TRBJ2-1; TRBD1 matches at 12 bases. With 7 bases clipped from V and 6 bases from J, the junction kept 7 bases outside the gene matches. This CDR3 is 14 amino acids long. Germline V lookup: CDR1 DFQATT, CDR2 SNEGSKA (reference sequence). In DNA, the CDR3 is TGCAGTGTGGGACAGGGGGCAGATGGCAATGAGCAGTTCTTC. As protein: CSVGQGADGNEQFF.

The chain couples TRBV15 to TRBJ1-3; D not resolved. V was shortened by 0 bases and J by 2 bases, with 8 bases between the two germline ends. The V gene's germline CDR1 is LNHNV and CDR2 YYDKDF (reference sequence). The length of the CDR3 is 15 residues. CDR3 sequence: CATSRDQRPGNTIYF. The CDR3 DNA follows: TGTGCCACCAGCAGAGATCAGAGGCCTGGAAACACCATATATTTT.

A note on this clonotype: A much larger clonotype is one base distant, so this may be a read error. The rearrangement joins TRBV28 to TRBJ1-4, with TRBD1 as a possible D gene (6 bases). CDR1 is MDHEN, CDR2 SYDVKM, per germline. The CDR3 extends over 15 amino acids. V lost 4 bases and J lost 0, with 9 bases in between. CDR3 in amino acids: CASSSPGATNEKLFF. DNA of the CDR3: TGTGCCAGCAGTTCCCCAGGGGCAACTAATGAAAAACTGTTTTTT.

This rearrangement joins TRBV20-1 to TRBJ1-5; D is possibly TRBD1 (6 bases). This CDR3 is built from 14 residues. Germline V gene sequence: CDR1 DFQATT, CDR2 SNEGSKA (reference sequence). Trimming took 3 bases from V and 1 from J, leaving 10 bases between them. CDR3 region: CSASAGGSNQPQHF. CDR3 in DNA: TGCAGTGCTAGCGCGGGGGGCAGCAATCAGCCCCAGCATTTT.